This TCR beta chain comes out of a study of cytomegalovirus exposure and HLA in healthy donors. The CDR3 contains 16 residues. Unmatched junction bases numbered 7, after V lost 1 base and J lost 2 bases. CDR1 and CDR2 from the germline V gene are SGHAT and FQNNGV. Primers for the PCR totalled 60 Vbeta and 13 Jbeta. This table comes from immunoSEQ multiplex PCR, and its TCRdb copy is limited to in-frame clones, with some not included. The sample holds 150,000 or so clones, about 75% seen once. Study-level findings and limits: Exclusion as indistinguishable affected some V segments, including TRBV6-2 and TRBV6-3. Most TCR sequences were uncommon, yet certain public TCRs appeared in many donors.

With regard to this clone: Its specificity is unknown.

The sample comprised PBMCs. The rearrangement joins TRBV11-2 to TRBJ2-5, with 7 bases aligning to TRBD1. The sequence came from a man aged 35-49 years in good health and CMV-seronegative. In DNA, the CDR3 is TGTGCCAGCAGCTTAGGGGTGGGACAGTCACAAGAGACCCAGTACTTC. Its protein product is CASSLGVGQSQETQYF.